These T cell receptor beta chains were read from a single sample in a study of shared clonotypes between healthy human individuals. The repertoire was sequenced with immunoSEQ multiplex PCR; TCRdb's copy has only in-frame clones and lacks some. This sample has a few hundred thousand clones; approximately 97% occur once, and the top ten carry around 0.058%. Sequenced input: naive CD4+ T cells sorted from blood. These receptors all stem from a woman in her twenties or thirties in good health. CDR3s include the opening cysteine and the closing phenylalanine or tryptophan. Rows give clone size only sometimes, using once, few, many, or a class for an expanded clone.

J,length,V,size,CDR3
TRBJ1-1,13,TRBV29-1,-,CSVVQVLNTEAFF
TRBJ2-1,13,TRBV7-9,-,CASSRGTHNEQFF
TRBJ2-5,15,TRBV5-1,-,CASSLALGNQETQYF
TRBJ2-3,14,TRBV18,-,CASSGSGGADTQYF
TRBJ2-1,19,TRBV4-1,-,CASSQDLPGTGARYNEQFF
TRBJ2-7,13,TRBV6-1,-,CASKPGQGYEQYF
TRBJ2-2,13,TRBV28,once,CASSRRDTGELFF
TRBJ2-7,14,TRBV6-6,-,CASRKLAAHHEQYF
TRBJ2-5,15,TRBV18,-,CASSRGTGGQETQYF
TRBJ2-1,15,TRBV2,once,CASQMMDSSYNEQFF
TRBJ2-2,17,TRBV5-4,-,CASSLGWLAGAPGELFF
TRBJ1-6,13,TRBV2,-,CASERALIQPLHF
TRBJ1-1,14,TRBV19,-,CASSRVGVNTEAFF
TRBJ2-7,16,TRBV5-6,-,CASSLWASGRSYEQYF
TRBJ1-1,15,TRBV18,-,CASSPVLKANTEAFF
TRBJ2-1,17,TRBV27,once,CASKLAGLIQAGREQFF
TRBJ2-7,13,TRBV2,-,CASRPSGSYEQYF
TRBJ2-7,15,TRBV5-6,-,CASSSRLAGTYEQYF
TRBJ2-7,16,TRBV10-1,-,CASSSGLAGGGHEQYF
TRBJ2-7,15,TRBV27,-,CASSPRTSAFYEQYF
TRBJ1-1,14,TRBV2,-,CASIATGGNTEAFF
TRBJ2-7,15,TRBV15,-,CATSRAKREPHEQYF
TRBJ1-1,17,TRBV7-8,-,CASSLRGRADMNTEAFF
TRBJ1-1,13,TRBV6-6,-,CASIPSGNTEAFF
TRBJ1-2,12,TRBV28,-,CASEGAYYGYTF
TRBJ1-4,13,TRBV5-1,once,CASSAGNNEKLFF
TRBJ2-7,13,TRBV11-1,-,CASSLSPGGEQYF
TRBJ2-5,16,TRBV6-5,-,CASSYSSGAFLETQYF
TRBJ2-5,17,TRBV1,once,CTSSQDCSGRGQETQYF
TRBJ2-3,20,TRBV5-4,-,CASSSGPGTGERFGADTQYF
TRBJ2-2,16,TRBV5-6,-,CASSLPTGALTGELFF
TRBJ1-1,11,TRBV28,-,CASSRQDEAFF
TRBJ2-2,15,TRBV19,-,CASTTGTSNTGELFF